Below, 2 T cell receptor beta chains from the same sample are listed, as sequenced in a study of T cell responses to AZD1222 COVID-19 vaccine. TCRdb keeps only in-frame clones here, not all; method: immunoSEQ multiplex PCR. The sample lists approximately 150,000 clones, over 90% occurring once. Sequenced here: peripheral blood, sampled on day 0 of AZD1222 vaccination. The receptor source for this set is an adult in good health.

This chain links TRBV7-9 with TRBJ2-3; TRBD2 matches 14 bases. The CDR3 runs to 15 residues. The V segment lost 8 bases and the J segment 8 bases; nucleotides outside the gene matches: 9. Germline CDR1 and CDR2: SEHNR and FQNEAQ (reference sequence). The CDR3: CASSPGLAGVATQYF. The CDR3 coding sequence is TGTGCCAGCTCACCGGGACTAGCGGGAGTAGCTACGCAGTATTTT.

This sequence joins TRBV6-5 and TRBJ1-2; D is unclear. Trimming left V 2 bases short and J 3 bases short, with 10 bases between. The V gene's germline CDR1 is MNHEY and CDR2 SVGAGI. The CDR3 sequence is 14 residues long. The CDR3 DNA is TGTGCCAGCAGTTACGGGTACAGAGACTATGGCTACACCTTC. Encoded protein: CASSYGYRDYGYTF.